These T cell receptor beta chains were read from a single sample in a study of cytomegalovirus exposure and HLA in healthy donors. Clones were read by immunoSEQ multiplex PCR, and TCRdb kept only the in-frame ones, dropping some. The table shows under 70,000 clones, with about 73% occurring only once. Input material: PBMCs. These receptors all stem from a woman in her fifties or sixties in good health and CMV-seropositive. Each CDR3 is given with its conserved first and last residue. Fields, in order: J gene, V gene, clone size, D gene, CDR3 DNA, CDR3 protein. A D gene is named only where the DNA matches it firmly. Only some rows state a clone size, as once, few, many or a class for expanded clones.

TRBJ1-1,TRBV10-1,NA,NA,TGCGCCAGCAGTGAGTCGAGGTCCGTGGGGAACACTGAAGCTTTCTTT,CASSESRSVGNTEAFF
TRBJ1-2,TRBV5-1,NA,TRBD1,TGCGCCAGCAGCCCGAGTACAGGGGGCGCCGGCTATGGCTACACCTTC,CASSPSTGGAGYGYTF
TRBJ1-4,TRBV5-1,few,NA,TGCGCCAGCAGCTTGGAAGGGAGGTATCATGAAAAACTGTTTTTT,CASSLEGRYHEKLFF
TRBJ2-5,TRBV7-9,few,TRBD2,TGTGCCAGCAGCTCGACCCTTATTGTCTCGGGGGGGTTGGAGACCCAGTACTTC,CASSSTLIVSGGLETQYF
TRBJ2-1,TRBV7-9,NA,NA,TGTGCCAGCAGCCACGACAAAAAGCCGGAAAATGAGCAGTTCTTC,CASSHDKKPENEQFF
TRBJ1-3,TRBV27,NA,NA,TGTGCCAGCAGTTTAATAAGCGAACAGGGATCCGGAAACACCATATATTTT,CASSLISEQGSGNTIYF
TRBJ2-3,TRBV4-1,NA,TRBD2,TGCGCCAGCAGCCCCCCGACTAGCCTGGGCACAGATACGCAGTATTTT,CASSPPTSLGTDTQYF
TRBJ1-5,TRBV27,NA,TRBD1,TGTGCCAGCAGCCTATACACAGGGGCCAGCCAGCCCCAGCATTTT,CASSLYTGASQPQHF
TRBJ2-1,TRBV7-2,NA,NA,TGTGCCAGCAGCTTAGACGATCCGGGAAGTTACAATGAGCAGTTCTTC,CASSLDDPGSYNEQFF
TRBJ1-1,TRBV4-1,few,TRBD1,TGCGCCAGCAGCCCCGGACAGGGGGGACTGAACACTGAAGCTTTCTTT,CASSPGQGGLNTEAFF
TRBJ1-1,TRBV27,NA,NA,TGTGCCAGCAGTGTTCGGGACTCTAGGCGCCAAGCTTTCTTT,CASSVRDSRRQAFF
TRBJ1-2,TRBV14,NA,NA,TGTGCCAGCAGCCAAGCTTGGCCGGGCTACACCTTC,CASSQAWPGYTF
TRBJ1-1,TRBV7-9,few,NA,TGTGCCAGCAGCTTGGCAAGGAACACTGAAGCTTTCTTT,CASSLARNTEAFF
TRBJ2-3,TRBV7-9,NA,NA,TGTGCCAGCAGCTTCGGGGTGGCGGCAGATACGCAGTATTTT,CASSFGVAADTQYF
TRBJ1-1,TRBV29-1,NA,NA,TGCAGCGTTGGGCGACAGACTGACACTGAAGCTTTCTTT,CSVGRQTDTEAFF
TRBJ2-3,TRBV9,NA,NA,TGTGCCAGCAGCGTAGATATCGGGTCAGATACGCAGTATTTT,CASSVDIGSDTQYF
TRBJ2-1,TRBV7-2,few,TRBD1,TGTGCCAGCAGCTTAGGCGGGACAGGGGGTTTGGTACACAATGAGCAGTTCTTC,CASSLGGTGGLVHNEQFF
TRBJ2-6,TRBV7-8,few,TRBD1,TGTGCCCGCAGCCAGGGGGCAAATCGTGGGGCCAACGTCCTGACTTTC,CARSQGANRGANVLTF
TRBJ1-1,TRBV5-8,few,NA,TGTGCCAGCAGCCCGTCGACGGGGACTGAAGCTTTCTTT,CASSPSTGTEAFF
TRBJ1-2,TRBV10-3,NA,NA,TGTGCCATCAGTTCAGGGGAAACCTATGGCTACACCTTC,CAISSGETYGYTF
TRBJ1-2,TRBV7-2,once,NA,TGTGCCAGCAGCTCGAGTCGGAACCAGGGGTTTGGCTATGGCTACACCTTC,CASSSSRNQGFGYGYTF
TRBJ1-2,TRBV18,NA,NA,TGTGCCAGCTCACCATCAGGGAATGGCTACACCTTC,CASSPSGNGYTF
TRBJ2-2,TRBV7-2,NA,TRBD2,TGTGCCAGCAGCGGACGACTAGCGGGGGCCTCGGGGGAGCTGTTTTTT,CASSGRLAGASGELFF
TRBJ1-5,TRBV5-6,NA,NA,TGTGCCAGCAGCTTGGGACAGGATAGCAATCAGCCCCAGCATTTT,CASSLGQDSNQPQHF
TRBJ1-2,TRBV30,NA,TRBD1,TGTGCCTGGTCTCGGGACAGGGGGCTTGGGGGTGGCTACACCTTC,CAWSRDRGLGGGYTF
TRBJ1-6,TRBV5-6,once,NA,TGTGCCAGCAAGGGGTGGGGCAGGAATAATTCACCCCTCCACTTT,CASKGWGRNNSPLHF
TRBJ1-2,TRBV27,NA,NA,TGTGCCGTAGGACTGTCGAATGGCTACACCTTC,CAVGLSNGYTF
TRBJ1-1,TRBV5-1,NA,NA,TGCGCCAGCAGCTGGGGGGGAGGGAACACTGAAGCTTTCTTT,CASSWGGGNTEAFF
TRBJ2-1,TRBV10-1,NA,NA,TGCGCCAGCAGTGAACGGGGGTTGGACAATGAGCAGTTCTTC,CASSERGLDNEQFF
TRBJ2-1,TRBV5-1,NA,NA,TGCGCCAGCGGAAAACAGGGTTGGGACAATGAGCAGTTCTTC,CASGKQGWDNEQFF
TRBJ1-2,TRBV7-2,NA,NA,TGTGCCAGCAGCTTTGCCGCAGGGGTCACTAACTATGGCTACACCTTC,CASSFAAGVTNYGYTF
TRBJ2-7,TRBV9,NA,NA,TGTGCCAGCAGCGTAGAGGCAGGGGAAACCTACGAGCAGTACTTC,CASSVEAGETYEQYF